These 21 T cell receptor beta chains originate from one sample sequenced in a study of blood T cell repertoires in COVID-19. Some clones are missing from TCRdb's copy, which holds only in-frame ones; the method was immunoSEQ multiplex PCR. This table has about 100,000 clones, less than 90% appearing once. The sample was peripheral blood. The receptors here all came from a human donor in a cohort sampled during active COVID-19.

This sequence joins TRBV2 and TRBJ2-7; D is uncertain. The CDR3 has 10 residues. CDR1 SNHLY and CDR2 FYNNEI come from the germline V gene. Trimming took off 8 bases at V and 5 bases at J, with 7 bases between the two ends. The CDR3 sequence: CASHTNEQYF. The CDR3 nucleotides read TGTGCCAGCCACACAAACGAGCAGTACTTC. Drawing the rest from reference TRBV2 and TRBJ2-7, the complete variable domain is EPEVTQTPSHQVTQMGQEVILRCVPISNHLYFYWYRQILGQKVEFLVSFYNNEISEKSEIFDDQFSVERPDGSNFTLKIRSTKLEDSAMYFCASHTNEQYFGPGTRLTVT.

The chain has TRBV30 and TRBJ1-5; D not certain. V was pared by 0 bases and J by 1 base, with 13 bases between. The germline V gene has CDR1 GTSNPN and CDR2 SVGIG (reference sequence). The CDR3 covers 16 residues. The CDR3 sequence: CAWSVAAGSSNQPQHF. The CDR3 DNA follows: TGTGCCTGGAGTGTAGCGGCAGGCTCGAGCAATCAGCCCCAGCATTTT.

The chain combines TRBV30 with TRBJ1-5; TRBD1 is a possible D gene (5 bases). Germline CDR1 is GTSNPN and CDR2 is SVGIG (reference sequence). Trimming took 3 bases from V and 3 from J, leaving 9 bases between them. CDR3 length: 13 amino acids. The CDR3 here is CAWSSQVNQPQHF. For the CDR3, the DNA is TGTGCCTGGAGCTCACAGGTCAATCAGCCCCAGCATTTT.

The rearrangement links TRBV20-1 to TRBJ2-3; D gene unclear. Trimming shortened V by 6 bases and J by 0 bases, and 4 bases separated the two germline ends. The CDR3 runs to 11 residues. Germline V gene lookup returns CDR1 DFQATT and CDR2 SNEGSKA (reference sequence). The CDR3 protein is CSAQSTDTQYF. In DNA form, the CDR3 reads TGCAGTGCCCAAAGCACAGATACGCAGTATTTT.

This rearrangement joins TRBV3-1 (or the pseudogene TRBV3-2) to TRBJ1-5, with D tentatively TRBD1 (5 bases). Trimming took 1 base from V and 4 from J, leaving 11 bases between them. CDR3 length: 15 residues. Germline CDR1 reads LGHDT; CDR2 reads YNNKEL (reference sequence). In DNA, the CDR3 is TGTGCCAGCAGCCAAGTAGCCGGGGGTAATCAGCCCCAGCATTTT. This translates into CASSQVAGGNQPQHF.

The chain is built from TRBV19 and TRBJ2-1; D is perhaps TRBD1 (6 bases). Germline lookup yields CDR1 LNHDA and CDR2 SQIVND (reference sequence). The CDR3 totals 16 residues. V lost 5 bases and J lost 1, with 15 bases in between. CDR3 in amino acids: CASSVSGVLSYNEQFF. The CDR3 nucleotides read TGTGCCAGTAGTGTTTCAGGGGTCCTTTCCTACAATGAGCAGTTCTTC.

The chain employs TRBV19 and TRBJ1-2, with 8 positions matching TRBD1. The V and J ends lost 4 bases and 8 bases, in that order; junction bases with no gene match: 6. Germline V gene sequence: CDR1 LNHDA, CDR2 SQIVND (reference sequence). The CDR3 covers 13 residues. The CDR3 DNA is TGTGCCAGTAGTACAGGGGGCCTTTTAGGCTACACCTTC. Translation gives CASSTGGLLGYTF.

The chain combines TRBV4-1 with TRBJ1-4; the match to TRBD1 covers 7 bases. The CDR3 spans 14 residues. In germline, CDR1 is MGHRA, CDR2 YSYEKL. Unmatched junction bases numbered 3, after V lost 3 bases and J lost 5 bases. The CDR3 loop reads CASSQGQLNEKLFF. CDR3 DNA sequence: TGCGCCAGCAGCCAGGGACAGTTAAATGAAAAACTGTTTTTT.

The chain carries TRBV28 and TRBJ2-7, with D tentatively TRBD2 (6 bases). Per the germline V gene, CDR1 is MDHEN and CDR2 is SYDVKM. V shed 5 bases and J shed 0 bases, with 11 bases lying between them. The CDR3 has 14 amino acids. CDR3 nucleotides: TGTGCCAGCAGTCCCCCCGGGAGCTCCTACGAGCAGTACTTC. Translation: CASSPPGSSYEQYF.

This rearrangement joins TRBV7-9 to TRBJ1-1, with D possibly being TRBD1 (6 bases). Trimming shortened V by 1 base and J by 6 bases, and 12 bases separated the two germline ends. Looked up from germline, CDR1 is SEHNR and CDR2 is FQNEAQ (reference sequence). The CDR3 loop spans 14 amino acids. Here the CDR3 DNA reads TGTGCCAGCAGCTTAGTACTACAGGGCTCTGAAGCTTTCTTT. Translated: CASSLVLQGSEAFF. Supplemented by reference TRBV7-9 and TRBJ1-1, the full variable domain reads DTGVSQNPRHKITKRGQNVTFRCDPISEHNRLYWYRQTLGQGPEFLTYFQNEAQLEKSRLLSDRFSAERPKGSFSTLEIQRTEQGDSAMYLCASSLVLQGSEAFFGQGTRLTVV.

This chain connects TRBV5-1 to TRBJ1-1; the D gene is possibly TRBD1 (6 bases). Trimming removed 1 base at V and 4 bases at J, with 17 bases between. The germline V gene encodes CDR1 SGHRS and CDR2 YFSETQ. The CDR3 contains 16 residues. The CDR3 sequence: CASSLSGVGFGTEAFF. For the CDR3, the DNA is TGCGCCAGCAGCTTGTCAGGGGTTGGTTTTGGCACTGAAGCTTTCTTT.

J is TRBJ2-1 and V is TRBV15; 8 bases map to TRBD2. Germline V gene data show CDR1 as LNHNV and CDR2 as YYDKDF (reference sequence). J was trimmed by 4 bases and V by 0 bases; bases with no gene match: 5. The length of the CDR3 is 16 residues. CDR3 nucleotides: TGTGCCACCAGCAGAGATAGGTCTAGCGGGTACAATGAGCAGTTCTTC. Its translation: CATSRDRSSGYNEQFF.

The chain uses TRBV4-1 and TRBJ1-5; 7 nucleotides line up with TRBD1. CDR3 length: 20 amino acids. Germline V gives CDR1 MGHRA, CDR2 YSYEKL. V was pared by 1 base and J by 0 bases, with 15 bases of the junction left unmatched. CDR3 DNA sequence: TGCGCCAGCAGCCAAGGGGAGGACAGGTTTTCACGAGGTAGCAATCAGCCCCAGCATTTT. The encoded protein is CASSQGEDRFSRGSNQPQHF.

CDR3 sequence reads: CASRGQGNTEAFF. In nucleotides, the CDR3 is TGTGCCAGCAGGGGACAGGGGAACACTGAAGCTTTCTTT. The chain is built from TRBV12-3 or TRBV12-4 and TRBJ1-1, with 9 bases matching TRBD1. The ends lost 6 bases at V and 1 base at J; junction bases unmatched: 0. The CDR3 consists of 13 residues.

A few counts support this clone. CDR3 loop: CASSLIPTGIIPQPQHF. In DNA, the CDR3 is TGTGCCAGCAGCTTAATCCCTACAGGGATCATCCCCCAGCCCCAGCATTTT. V and J are TRBV7-2 and TRBJ1-5; D may be TRBD1 (6 bases). The V end lost 2 bases, the J end lost 7 bases, and 21 bases lay between the germline ends. CDR1 and CDR2 (germline): SGHTA, FQGNSA. The CDR3 contains 17 residues.

The chain has TRBV9 and TRBJ1-2; D unclear. Trimming removed 4 bases from V and 0 bases from J, with 16 bases in between. The germline V gene has CDR1 SGDLS and CDR2 YYNGEE. The length of the CDR3 is 16 residues. CDR3 bases: TGTGCCAGCAGCCCACTCCTTCTGACAACTAACTATGGCTACACCTTC. This translates into CASSPLLLTTNYGYTF.

The V and J genes are TRBV3-1 (or the pseudogene TRBV3-2) and TRBJ1-6; 7 nucleotides agree with TRBD1. Germline CDR1 LGHDT, CDR2 YNNKEL (reference sequence). The CDR3 extends over 16 amino acids. Unmatched junction bases numbered 11, after V lost 5 bases and J lost 7 bases. CDR3 DNA: TGTGCCAGCAGCGGCGGGACAGCCGGAGGGAATTCACCCCTCCACTTT. Translated, it gives CASSGGTAGGNSPLHF.

The rearrangement links TRBV4-3 to TRBJ1-2, with TRBD1 identical over 8 bases. The CDR3 covers 14 residues. Germline V gene sequence: CDR1 LGHNA, CDR2 YSLEER. The V gene end was trimmed by 1 base and the J gene end by 4 bases; junction bases not matched to a gene: 2. CDR3 coding DNA: TGCGCCAGCAGCCAAGCCGGGACAGGCTATGGCTACACCTTC. This encodes CASSQAGTGYGYTF.

The CDR3 coding sequence is TGTGCCAGCAGCCAATTCAGTGAAGCTTTCTTT. It is translated as CASSQFSEAFF. The V and J genes are TRBV14 and TRBJ1-1; D is unclear. The V gene lost 2 bases and the J gene lost 7 bases, with 5 bases spanning the gap. Germline CDR1 SGHDN, CDR2 FVKESK. The CDR3 is made up of 11 amino acids. Supplemented by reference TRBV14 and TRBJ1-1, the full variable domain reads EAGVTQFPSHSVIEKGQTVTLRCDPISGHDNLYWYRRVMGKEIKFLLHFVKESKQDESGMPNNRFLAERTGGTYSTLKVQPAELEDSGVYFCASSQFSEAFFGQGTRLTVV.

CDR3 loop: CASRRGAVGELFF. CDR3 bases: TGTGCCAGTAGACGGGGAGCGGTCGGGGAGCTGTTTTTT. The gene calls are TRBV19 and TRBJ2-2, with D maybe TRBD2 (5 bases). The V end was cut by 6 bases, the J end by 7 bases, with 12 bases between. The CDR3 has 13 residues. From germline, CDR1 is LNHDA and CDR2 SQIVND (reference sequence).

The chain carries TRBV15 and TRBJ2-1, with TRBD1 as a possible D gene (6 bases). There are 19 residues in the CDR3. V was pared by 4 bases and J by 4 bases, with 26 bases between. Germline CDR1 and CDR2: LNHNV and YYDKDF (reference sequence). The CDR3 is CATSTRKFNPGQRYNEQFF. DNA for the CDR3: TGTGCCACCAGCACCCGCAAGTTCAATCCGGGACAAAGGTACAATGAGCAGTTCTTC.